This is a list of T cell receptor beta chains from one sample in a study of CD8+ T cells in alopecia areata. TCRdb's copy holds only in-frame clones and misses some; the assay was immunoSEQ multiplex PCR. Altogether about 150,000 clones are present, around 87% being singletons, with the ten largest covering more than 13%. Sequences were derived from CD8+ T cells sorted from blood, sampled at week 0. These receptors were obtained from a human donor with alopecia areata. Both conserved end residues are part of each CDR3. The D gene is left open where the match is weak. The size field is filled for only some rows; it gives once, few, many or a size class.

v_call	d_call	j_call	clone_size	cdr3_aa	cdr3_nt
TRBV19	NA	TRBJ1-1	NA	CASSLNQVEAFF	TGTGCCAGTAGTTTGAACCAGGTTGAAGCTTTCTTT
TRBV13	TRBD2	TRBJ2-7	once	CASSLRGLPYEQYF	TGTGCCAGCAGCTTACGGGGACTACCATACGAGCAGTACTTC
TRBV29-1	NA	TRBJ2-2	NA	CSVAHTNTGELFF	TGCAGCGTTGCCCACACGAACACCGGGGAGCTGTTTTTT
TRBV29-1	NA	TRBJ2-7	NA	CSVEVPDSSYEQYF	TGCAGCGTTGAAGTCCCGGACAGTTCCTACGAGCAGTACTTC
TRBV15	NA	TRBJ2-5	NA	CATSRVRGPFGTQYF	TGTGCCACCAGCAGAGTCCGGGGGCCCTTCGGGACCCAGTACTTC
TRBV27	TRBD2	TRBJ2-1	once	CASSLSAGGRFGNEQFF	TGTGCCAGCAGTCTCTCAGCGGGCGGGAGGTTCGGCAATGAGCAGTTCTTC
TRBV7-9	NA	TRBJ2-4	NA	CASSFTEVKNIQYF	TGTGCCAGCAGCTTTACAGAAGTCAAAAACATTCAGTACTTC
TRBV18	NA	TRBJ2-7	NA	CASSAGTLSYEQYF	TGTGCCAGCTCGGCCGGGACACTCTCCTACGAGCAGTACTTC
TRBV7-3	NA	TRBJ2-5	NA	CASSLMGEGTQYF	TGTGCCAGCAGCTTAATGGGGGAAGGGACCCAGTACTTC
TRBV7-2	NA	TRBJ1-5	NA	CASSLGGDYEGNQPQHF	TGTGCCAGCAGCTTAGGAGGTGACTATGAAGGCAATCAGCCCCAGCATTTT
TRBV7-8	NA	TRBJ2-7	NA	CASSFRDSEQYF	TGTGCCAGCAGCTTCCGGGATAGCGAGCAGTACTTC
TRBV27	NA	TRBJ2-7	NA	CASTSVAYEQYF	TGTGCCAGCACCTCAGTGGCCTACGAGCAGTACTTC
TRBV29-1	NA	TRBJ2-7	few	CSVEWGTYEQYF	TGCAGCGTTGAATGGGGAACCTACGAGCAGTACTTC
TRBV27	TRBD2	TRBJ2-1	NA	CASRPSGLAGYSYNEQFF	TGTGCCAGCAGACCCTCCGGACTAGCGGGTTACTCCTACAATGAGCAGTTCTTC
TRBV27	NA	TRBJ2-1	NA	CASRRGGWDEQFF	TGTGCCAGCAGGCGAGGGGGGTGGGATGAGCAGTTCTTC
TRBV5-1	TRBD2	TRBJ2-7	NA	CASSIGTSGNYEQYF	TGCGCCAGCAGCATAGGGACTAGCGGGAACTACGAGCAGTACTTC
TRBV6-5	NA	TRBJ1-1	NA	CASSYRNEAFF	TGTGCCAGCAGTTACCGGAATGAAGCTTTCTTT
TRBV7-9	NA	TRBJ2-1	NA	CASSLTNEQFF	TGTGCCAGCAGCCTTACCAATGAGCAGTTCTTC
TRBV4-1	NA	TRBJ2-3	NA	CASSQERDTQYF	TGCGCCAGCAGCCAAGAAAGGGATACGCAGTATTTT
TRBV10-2	TRBD1	TRBJ1-1	many	CASSDLMTGGTTEAFF	TGCGCCAGCAGTGACCTTATGACAGGGGGTACCACTGAAGCTTTCTTT
TRBV2	NA	TRBJ2-2	NA	CASSEVAGRNTGELFF	TGTGCCAGCAGTGAAGTGGCAGGGAGGAATACCGGGGAGCTGTTTTTT
TRBV4-1	NA	TRBJ2-2	NA	CASSQVGTGELFF	TGCGCCAGCAGCCAAGTCGGCACCGGGGAGCTGTTTTTT
TRBV28	TRBD2	TRBJ2-5	NA	CASEPPGTMMETQYF	TGTGCCAGTGAACCCCCCGGGACTATGATGGAGACCCAGTACTTC
TRBV14	NA	TRBJ1-1	NA	CASSPGLYTEAFF	TGTGCCAGCAGCCCCGGGCTGTACACTGAAGCTTTCTTT
TRBV10-3	NA	TRBJ2-7	NA	CAISEYLNYEQYF	TGTGCCATCAGTGAGTACCTTAACTACGAGCAGTACTTC
TRBV15	NA	TRBJ1-1	NA	CATSGRSSGSEAFF	TGTGCCACCAGCGGGAGAAGCTCAGGGAGTGAAGCTTTCTTT
TRBV25-1	NA	TRBJ1-2	once	CASREGGDGYTF	TGTGCCAGCAGAGAAGGGGGAGATGGCTACACCTTC
TRBV11-2	NA	TRBJ2-3	once	CASTFRWGWADTQYF	TGTGCCAGCACCTTCAGGTGGGGGTGGGCAGATACGCAGTATTTT
TRBV5-4	NA	TRBJ2-3	NA	CASAGGTDTQYF	TGTGCTTCCGCGGGCGGCACAGATACGCAGTATTTT
TRBV6-4	NA	TRBJ2-1	NA	CASSDQGRRGFNEQFF	TGTGCCAGCAGTGACCAGGGGAGGCGGGGGTTCAATGAGCAGTTCTTC
TRBV11-2	NA	TRBJ1-4	NA	CASSLDPTATNEKLFF	TGTGCCAGCAGCTTAGACCCGACAGCAACTAATGAAAAACTGTTTTTT
TRBV19	TRBD1	TRBJ1-5	NA	CASLTPGQGFNQPQHF	TGTGCCAGTCTTACTCCGGGACAGGGTTTCAATCAGCCCCAGCATTTT
TRBV7-6	TRBD2	TRBJ2-1	NA	CASSWGGSYNEQFF	TGTGCCAGCAGCTGGGGGGGGTCCTACAATGAGCAGTTCTTC
TRBV2	TRBD2	TRBJ2-1	NA	CAGGELLARNEQFF	TGTGCCGGGGGGGAATTACTAGCGCGAAATGAGCAGTTCTTC
TRBV5-1	TRBD2	TRBJ2-1	NA	CASSSGLAEYNEQFF	TGCGCCAGCAGTTCCGGACTAGCGGAATACAATGAGCAGTTCTTC
TRBV7-3	TRBD2	TRBJ2-5	NA	CASSIGRGLAGGETQYF	TGTGCCAGCAGCATAGGCCGGGGACTAGCGGGGGGAGAGACCCAGTACTTC
TRBV7-9	NA	TRBJ2-1	NA	CATGGPDYNEQFF	TGTGCCACCGGGGGGCCCGATTACAATGAGCAGTTCTTC
TRBV27	NA	TRBJ1-4	NA	CASSSHRGNEKLFF	TGTGCCAGCAGTAGTCATCGTGGTAATGAAAAACTGTTTTTT